These 11 T cell receptor beta chains were sequenced from one sample in a study of blood T cell repertoires in COVID-19. The table came from immunoSEQ multiplex PCR; TCRdb's copy has only in-frame clones and leaves some out. Counted here are some 100,000 clones, around nine tenths occurring once; the ten biggest clones make up 5% to 7%. Sequenced sample: peripheral blood. These receptors came from a man between 65 and 79 years old with acute or convalescent COVID-19.

The chain uses TRBV6-4 and TRBJ1-1; tentatively, D is TRBD1 (5 bases). The V end lost 6 bases, the J end lost 4 bases, and 12 bases lay between the germline ends. Germline V lookup: CDR1 MRHNA, CDR2 SNTAGT. The CDR3 runs 13 residues. CDR3 nucleotides: TGTGCCAGCAGGACCGGACACCCCACTGAAGCTTTCTTT. Translation: CASRTGHPTEAFF.

This sequence joins TRBV12-3 or TRBV12-4 and TRBJ1-2; D gene uncertain. This CDR3 spans 12 amino acids. Trimming removed 5 bases from V and 4 bases from J, with 8 bases in between. CDR3 nucleotides: TGTGCCAGCAGTCCTTCTATCTATGGCTACACCTTC. Translation gives CASSPSIYGYTF.

The chain has TRBV13 and TRBJ2-5, with 8 bases aligning to TRBD1. The CDR3 runs to 19 residues. Looked up from germline, CDR1 is PRHDT and CDR2 is FYEKMQ (reference sequence). Trimming cost V 1 base and J 2 bases; bases outside gene matches: 15. The CDR3 sequence is CASSLVKGEQGASQETQYF. The CDR3 DNA reads as TGTGCCAGCAGCTTAGTAAAGGGAGAGCAGGGGGCGTCGCAAGAGACCCAGTACTTC.

This chain connects TRBV6-2 or TRBV6-3 to TRBJ1-1; D not certain. Germline CDR1 reads MNHEY; CDR2 reads SVGEGT. This CDR3 has 11 amino acids. Deletions cut 5 bases from V and 8 bases from J, with 9 bases between. This chain's CDR3 is CASSSQAEAFF. CDR3 nucleotides: TGTGCCAGCAGTAGTCAGGCGGAAGCTTTCTTT.

The V gene is TRBV12-3 or TRBV12-4, the J gene TRBJ1-2; D ambiguous. The CDR3 totals 13 residues. V was pared by 3 bases and J by 4 bases, with 9 bases between. CDR3 DNA sequence: TGTGCCAGCAGTTTTGTAGATATCTATGGCTACACCTTC. This encodes CASSFVDIYGYTF.

J is TRBJ2-2 and V is TRBV28; 7 bases match TRBD1. The germline gives CDR1 MDHEN, CDR2 SYDVKM. V lost 2 bases and J lost 3; bases outside the gene matches: 3. There are 15 residues in the CDR3. This CDR3 is CASSLQDRYTGELFF. The DNA for the CDR3 is TGTGCCAGCAGTTTACAGGACAGGTACACCGGGGAGCTGTTTTTT. The whole variable domain, filled in from reference TRBV28 and TRBJ2-2, reads DVKVTQSSRYLVKRTGEKVFLECVQDMDHENMFWYRQDPGLGLRLIYFSYDVKMKEKGDIPEGYSVSREKKERFSLILESASTNQTSMYLCASSLQDRYTGELFFGEGSRLTVL.

The chain has TRBV5-6 and TRBJ2-5; 11 bases are shared with TRBD2. This CDR3 has 15 residues. Germline V gives CDR1 SGHDT, CDR2 YYEEEE. With V trimmed by 1 base and J by 5 bases, 4 bases remained unmatched. The CDR3 is CASSLTSGSRETQYF. Written as DNA, the CDR3 is TGTGCCAGCAGCTTGACTAGCGGGAGTCGTGAGACCCAGTACTTC.

Concerning this clone: Other DNA variants within this sample encode the same CDR3. This chain links TRBV7-3 with TRBJ2-1, with 12 bases matching TRBD2. The CDR3 is 15 amino acids. The junction had 4 bases not matched to a gene; V was cut back by 6 bases and J by 4 bases. The germline CDR1 and CDR2 sequences are SGHTA and FQGTGA. The DNA of the CDR3 is TGTGCCAGCAGTAGTGGACTAGCGGGATACAATGAGCAGTTCTTC. Its protein is CASSSGLAGYNEQFF.

This chain links TRBV27 with TRBJ1-6; D perhaps matches TRBD1 (6 bases). The germline gives CDR1 MNHEY, CDR2 SMNVEV (reference sequence). V lost 6 bases and J lost 10, with 31 bases in between. CDR3 length equals 19 residues. The CDR3 bases are TGTGCCAGCAGCTCGCTACGTTTTACCGACAGGACCCTTCGGTCACCCCTCCACTTT. Its protein product is CASSSLRFTDRTLRSPLHF.

The chain carries TRBV5-4 and TRBJ1-2; possibly TRBD1 for D (5 bases). V shed 0 bases and J shed 4 bases, with 7 bases lying between them. This CDR3 is 13 amino acids long. The germline V gene encodes CDR1 SGHNT and CDR2 YYREEE (reference sequence). CDR3 DNA sequence: TGTGCCAGCAGCTTGGTACAGGCCTATGGCTACACCTTC. Amino acids: CASSLVQAYGYTF.

In this sample, this clone turned up once. The chain recombines TRBV7-2 with TRBJ2-3; 8 bases agree with TRBD2. The CDR3 loop spans 16 amino acids. Germline CDR1 and CDR2: SGHTA and FQGNSA. Trimming removed 2 bases from V and 4 bases from J; junction bases left unmatched: 8. CDR3 loop: CASSLNSGAGADTQYF. The CDR3, as DNA: TGTGCCAGCAGCTTAAATTCTGGAGCGGGGGCAGATACGCAGTATTTT.